Below, 8 T cell receptor beta chains from the same sample are listed, as sequenced in a study of blood T cell repertoires in COVID-19. Sequenced by immunoSEQ multiplex PCR; TCRdb stores in-frame clones only, minus some. In the table there are 450,000 or so clones, nearly 90% of which are singletons. The sequenced material came from peripheral blood. The receptors here all came from a man aged 18-30 years with COVID-19, enrolled during active disease.

The chain has TRBV2 and TRBJ2-7, with unresolved D. Germline V gene lookup returns CDR1 SNHLY and CDR2 FYNNEI. The CDR3 sequence is 11 residues long. The germline V and J ends were trimmed by 6 bases and 4 bases, with 7 bases remaining between them. The CDR3 here is CASSVGYEQYF. In nucleotides, the CDR3 is TGTGCCAGCAGCGTCGGGTACGAGCAGTACTTC.

The rearrangement links TRBV6-5 to TRBJ2-3, with a possible D match to TRBD2 (6 bases). Germline assignment: CDR1 MNHEY and CDR2 SVGAGI. Trimming shortened V by 6 bases and J by 6 bases, and 16 bases separated the two germline ends. This CDR3 has 14 amino acids. The CDR3 sequence is CASRRIRGYDTQYF. The CDR3 DNA reads as TGTGCCAGCAGACGGATCCGGGGGTACGATACGCAGTATTTT.

The chain employs TRBV18 and TRBJ2-2; D may be TRBD2 (5 bases). Germline CDR1 is KGHSH and CDR2 is LQKENI. The V gene lost 0 bases and the J gene lost 5 bases, with 7 bases spanning the gap. CDR3 length equals 14 residues. Here the CDR3 reads CASSPPGRTGELFF. The CDR3 bases are TGTGCCAGCTCACCACCTGGGAGAACCGGGGAGCTGTTTTTT.

This clone was counted at least ten times. V gene TRBV7-9 combines with J gene TRBJ2-7; no clear D. The V and J ends lost 5 bases and 2 bases respectively, with 13 bases between them. The V gene's germline CDR1 is SEHNR and CDR2 FQNEAQ (reference sequence). The CDR3 is 14 amino acids. The CDR3 protein is CASSVSTLAYEQYF. The DNA for the CDR3 is TGTGCCAGCAGCGTCTCAACCTTAGCCTACGAGCAGTACTTC.

The rearrangement joins TRBV7-9 to TRBJ1-6; 9 nucleotides agree with TRBD1. The trim removed 4 bases at V and 10 bases at J, leaving 8 bases unmatched. This CDR3 comprises 15 residues. Germline CDR1 SEHNR, CDR2 FQNEAQ (reference sequence). The CDR3 loop is CASSSTGGARSPLHF. DNA of the CDR3: TGTGCCAGCAGCTCCACAGGGGGCGCAAGGTCACCCCTCCACTTT.

The chain recombines TRBV3-1 (or the pseudogene TRBV3-2) with TRBJ2-2; D is ambiguous. The CDR3 covers 15 residues. The germline V and J ends were trimmed by 5 bases and 4 bases, with 14 bases remaining between them. Germline V gene lookup returns CDR1 LGHDT and CDR2 YNNKEL (reference sequence). The CDR3 DNA reads TGTGCCAGCAGCGAAATACCTACCCTCACCGGGGAGCTGTTTTTT. It yields the protein CASSEIPTLTGELFF.

This clone occurred a few times. V is TRBV25-1 and J is TRBJ2-6; TRBD1 agrees at 9 bases. Per germline, CDR1 MGHDK and CDR2 SYGVNS. The CDR3 totals 18 residues. The trim removed 4 bases at V and 0 bases at J, leaving 7 bases unmatched. CDR3 loop: CASSGLGQGNSGANVLTF. CDR3 DNA sequence: TGTGCCAGCAGTGGTCTGGGACAGGGAAACTCTGGGGCCAACGTCCTGACTTTC.

This clone is a singleton in its sample. The chain is built from TRBV4-2 and TRBJ2-5; 9 bases agree with TRBD2. The CDR3 sequence is 19 residues long. V gave up 0 bases and J gave up 4 bases; unmatched junction bases: 15. The germline gives CDR1 LGHNA, CDR2 YNFKEQ. CDR3 protein: CASSQELIAGAPGGETQYF. Here the CDR3 DNA reads TGTGCCAGCAGCCAAGAGCTAATAGCGGGGGCGCCAGGGGGAGAGACCCAGTACTTC.